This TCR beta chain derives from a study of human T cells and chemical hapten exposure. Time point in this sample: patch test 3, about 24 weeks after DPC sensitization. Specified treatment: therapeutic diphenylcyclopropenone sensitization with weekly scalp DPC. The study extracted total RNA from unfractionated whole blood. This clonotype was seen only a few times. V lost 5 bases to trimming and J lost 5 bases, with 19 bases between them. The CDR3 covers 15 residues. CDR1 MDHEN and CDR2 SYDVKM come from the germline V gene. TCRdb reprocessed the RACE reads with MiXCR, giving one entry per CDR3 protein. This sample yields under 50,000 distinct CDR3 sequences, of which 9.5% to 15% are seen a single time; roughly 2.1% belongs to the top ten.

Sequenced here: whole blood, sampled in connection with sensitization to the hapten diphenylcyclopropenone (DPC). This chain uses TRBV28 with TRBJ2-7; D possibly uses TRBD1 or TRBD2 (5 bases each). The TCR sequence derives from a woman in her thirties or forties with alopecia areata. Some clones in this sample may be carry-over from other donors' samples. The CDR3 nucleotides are TGTGCCAGCAGTCCTCCGGGACGGGGTTCTCACGAGCAGTACTTC. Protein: CASSPPGRGSHEQYF.